These T cell receptor beta chains were read from a single sample in a study of CXCR3-negative and CXCR3-positive naive CD8 T cells. TCRdb re-called the 5' RACE reads and catalogs CDR3 proteins one per entry, DNA excluded. The sample spans tens of thousands of distinct CDR3 sequences; the ten largest clones claim approximately 1.4%. Specimen: naive CXCR3- CD8+ T cells from blood. Receptors were obtained from a human donor in good health. Some clones in this sample may be carry-over from other donors' samples. Each CDR3 is given with its conserved first and last residue.

V gene	CDR3 length	J gene	CDR3 protein
TRBV27	15	TRBJ2-7	CASSPTLAPSYEQYF
TRBV4-2	14	TRBJ2-7	CASSPGTSGYEQYF
TRBV6-2/TRBV6-3	14	TRBJ2-1	CASSYTSSYNEQFF
TRBV20-1	15	TRBJ1-2	CSARPLTGINYGYTF
TRBV7-7	13	TRBJ2-7	CASSEGLKYEQYF
TRBV28	21	TRBJ2-3	CASSLPPGTSGGADYKDTQYF
TRBV20-1	12	TRBJ2-5	CSAREYPETQYF
TRBV28	17	TRBJ2-3	CASSPTPRMRLTDTQYF
TRBV12-3/TRBV12-4	15	TRBJ1-2	CASSDTGPPNYGYTF
TRBV7-8	13	TRBJ2-1	CASSGSGNNEQFF
TRBV28	11	TRBJ1-2	CASMFGDGYTF
TRBV10-2	12	TRBJ1-1	CASNSQGPEAFF
TRBV7-3	13	TRBJ2-7	CASSLGLGGEQYF
TRBV12-3/TRBV12-4	16	TRBJ1-4	CASSFAPGLANEKLFF
TRBV27	18	TRBJ1-1	CASRVIRTGGVLDTEAFF
TRBV7-3	15	TRBJ2-1	CASSSSGGRGNEQFF
TRBV5-1	12	TRBJ2-1	CASSIRTDEQFF
TRBV7-8	17	TRBJ2-1	CASSRQGVRTGDNEQFF